This T cell receptor (beta chain) is drawn from a study of shared clonotypes between healthy human individuals. The V gene's germline CDR1 is LNHNV and CDR2 YYDKDF (reference sequence). V lost 0 bases and J lost 4; bases outside the gene matches: 8. CDR3 length: 16 residues. Repertoires were generated with immunoSEQ multiplex PCR, while TCRdb's copy carries only in-frame clones and drops some. The repertoire consists of 450,000 to 500,000 clones, with 70% to 80% occurring once and the leading ten covering 12%. This receptor was taken from a woman in her thirties or forties in good health. Some clones in this sample may be carry-over from other donors' samples. What was sequenced was PBMCs. This rearrangement joins TRBV15 to TRBJ1-2; 7 bases map to TRBD1. The DNA for the CDR3 is TGTGCCACCAGCAGAGATGATTGGGACAGAGCCTATGGCTACACCTTC. Protein: CATSRDDWDRAYGYTF.